The 18 T cell receptor beta chains in this list originate from one sample, sequenced in a study of PD-L1 blockade in urothelial cancer. Documented time point: pretreatment peripheral blood. The repertoire was sequenced with immunoSEQ multiplex PCR; TCRdb's copy has only in-frame clones and lacks some. Of 100,000 to 150,000 clones listed, about 88% were seen once; the top ten hold roughly 2.9%. The sample here was PBMCs, taken around atezolizumab (anti-PD-L1) treatment. The receptors shown here come from a man aged 50-60 years with urothelial cancer.

The chain employs TRBV5-1 and TRBJ2-3; D uncertain. Germline V gene lookup returns CDR1 SGHRS and CDR2 YFSETQ. The CDR3 extends over 13 amino acids. The V end was cut by 5 bases, the J end by 7 bases, with 14 bases between. Here the CDR3 DNA reads TGCGCCAGCAGTCTCTTAGCTGGAAATACGCAGTATTTT. It is translated as CASSLLAGNTQYF.

This clone has just one count. CDR3 loop: CATSRRLAGDYEQYF. CDR3 bases: TGTGCCACCAGCAGAAGACTAGCGGGTGACTACGAGCAGTACTTC. V gene TRBV15 combines with J gene TRBJ2-7; TRBD2 agrees at 10 bases. Unmatched junction bases numbered 4, after V lost 2 bases and J lost 3 bases. This CDR3 has 15 amino acids. Germline loops: CDR1 LNHNV, CDR2 YYDKDF (reference sequence).

This chain connects TRBV4-2 to TRBJ2-1; 12 bases are shared with TRBD2. The CDR3 runs to 15 residues. Trimming removed 4 bases from V and 4 bases from J; junction bases left unmatched: 2. The germline CDR1 and CDR2 sequences are LGHNA and YNFKEQ. The CDR3 DNA sequence: TGTGCCAGCAGCCGGACTAGCGGGGATTACAATGAGCAGTTCTTC. This codes for CASSRTSGDYNEQFF.

The CDR3 loop is CASSSIGHAYEQYF. The CDR3 bases are TGTGCCAGCAGCTCTATCGGACATGCCTACGAGCAGTACTTC. The rearrangement uses TRBV5-8 and TRBJ2-7, with D perhaps matching TRBD1 (5 bases). The CDR3 sequence is 14 residues long. The V end lost 3 bases, the J end lost 2 bases, and 12 bases lay between the germline ends. In germline, CDR1 is SGHTS, CDR2 YDEGEE. Variable domain in full (rest from reference TRBV5-8 and TRBJ2-7): EAGVTQSPTHLIKTRGQQATLRCSPISGHTSVYWYQQALGLGLQFLLWYDEGEERNRGNFPPRFSGRQFPNYSSELNVNALELEDSALYLCASSSIGHAYEQYFGPGTRLTVT.

This clone was counted a single time. The chain has TRBV7-9 and TRBJ2-5, with 12 bases fitting TRBD2. Unmatched junction bases numbered 0, after V lost 4 bases and J lost 3 bases. The CDR3 spans 14 residues. Germline lookup yields CDR1 SEHNR and CDR2 FQNEAQ (reference sequence). The CDR3 region is CASSSSGREETQYF. CDR3 coding DNA: TGTGCCAGCAGCTCTAGCGGGAGGGAAGAGACCCAGTACTTC. Variable domain in full (rest from reference TRBV7-9 and TRBJ2-5): DTGVSQNPRHKITKRGQNVTFRCDPISEHNRLYWYRQTLGQGPEFLTYFQNEAQLEKSRLLSDRFSAERPKGSFSTLEIQRTEQGDSAMYLCASSSSGREETQYFGPGTRLLVL.

The chain employs TRBV6-1 and TRBJ2-7; 7 bases line up with TRBD2. CDR3 length: 14 residues. The germline V gene encodes CDR1 MNHNS and CDR2 SASEGT. Losses at the gene ends were 0 bases for V and 3 bases for J; bases not matched to a gene: 2. CDR3 in DNA: TGTGCCAGCAGTGAAGCTCGGGACTACTACGAGCAGTACTTC. Translated: CASSEARDYYEQYF.

The gene calls are TRBV5-5 and TRBJ2-7; the match to TRBD2 covers 7 bases. CDR3 length: 13 amino acids. Unmatched junction bases numbered 11, after V lost 7 bases and J lost 7 bases. Per the germline V gene, CDR1 is SGHKS and CDR2 is YYEKEE (reference sequence). The CDR3 sequence: CASGGRAGEEQYF. The DNA for the CDR3 is TGTGCCAGCGGAGGGAGGGCCGGGGAAGAGCAGTACTTC.

DNA for the CDR3: TGTGCCAGCAGCGTAGGAGGACAACAAGAGACCCAGTACTTC. Protein: CASSVGGQQETQYF. The gene calls are TRBV9 and TRBJ2-5, with D possibly being TRBD1 (5 bases). CDR1 is SGDLS and CDR2 is YYNGEE in the germline V gene. Trimming pared 0 bases from V and 2 bases from J, leaving 8 bases between. This CDR3 comprises 14 residues.

V gene TRBV7-3 combines with J gene TRBJ2-7; a weak D match, TRBD1 (6 bases). The V end was cut by 5 bases, the J end by 1 base, with 12 bases between. CDR1 is SGHTA, CDR2 FQGTGA, per germline. The CDR3 consists of 14 residues. CDR3 protein: CASSPTGTSYEQYF. CDR3 in DNA: TGTGCCAGCAGCCCAACTGGGACATCCTACGAGCAGTACTTC.

This clone was recorded only once. The CDR3 region has the DNA TGTGCCAGCAGCCAAGAAGAGTACGAGCAGTACTTC. This translates into CASSQEEYEQYF. J is TRBJ2-7 and V is TRBV7-9; D unclear. V lost 5 bases and J 4 bases, leaving 9 bases between the germline ends. There are 12 residues in the CDR3. Per germline, CDR1 SEHNR and CDR2 FQNEAQ (reference sequence).

The rearrangement links TRBV2 to TRBJ2-3, with 7 bases matching TRBD2. Germline V lookup: CDR1 SNHLY, CDR2 FYNNEI. V shed 2 bases and J 1 base; nucleotides not matched to a gene: 3. The CDR3 runs 15 residues. CDR3: CASSELAGGTDTQYF. CDR3 nucleotides: TGTGCCAGCAGTGAACTCGCGGGAGGCACAGATACGCAGTATTTT.

V is TRBV10-3 and J is TRBJ1-5; the D gene is possibly TRBD1 (6 bases). This CDR3 comprises 15 residues. The V end was cut by 3 bases, the J end by 3 bases, with 12 bases between. The germline V gene encodes CDR1 ENHRY and CDR2 SYGVKD. For the CDR3, the DNA is TGTGCCATCAGTGAAGGACAGCTAGACAATCAGCCCCAGCATTTT. This translates into CAISEGQLDNQPQHF.

The rearrangement joins TRBV6-6 to TRBJ2-7, with D tentatively TRBD1 (5 bases). V was shortened by 5 bases and J by 0 bases, with 14 bases between the two germline ends. Germline loops: CDR1 MNHNY, CDR2 SVGAGI (reference sequence). The CDR3 spans 15 residues. CDR3 DNA sequence: TGTGCCAGCAGTCAAGACAGACGAAGCTCCTACGAGCAGTACTTC. This sequence encodes CASSQDRRSSYEQYF.

The V and J genes are TRBV19 and TRBJ2-7; TRBD2 matches at 10 bases. The germline gives CDR1 LNHDA, CDR2 SQIVND (reference sequence). There are 15 residues in the CDR3. The ends lost 5 bases at V and 1 base at J; junction bases unmatched: 5. CDR3 coding DNA: TGTGCCAGTAGTTCTATAGCGGGAGGTTCCTACGAGCAGTACTTC. This sequence encodes CASSSIAGGSYEQYF.

This chain uses TRBV2 with TRBJ2-7; 13 nucleotides match TRBD2. V gave up 9 bases and J gave up 6 bases; unmatched junction bases: 5. In germline, CDR1 is SNHLY, CDR2 FYNNEI. The CDR3 totals 13 residues. CDR3 loop: CARGLAGVSEQYF. Written as DNA, the CDR3 is TGTGCCAGAGGACTAGCGGGAGTTTCCGAGCAGTACTTC.

The V and J genes are TRBV4-1 and TRBJ1-1; D call uncertain. V lost 2 bases to trimming and J lost 4 bases, with 11 bases between them. Germline CDR1 and CDR2: MGHRA and YSYEKL. The CDR3 length is 14 residues. CDR3 sequence: CASSQITGGTEAFF. CDR3 nucleotides: TGCGCCAGCAGCCAAATAACCGGAGGCACTGAAGCTTTCTTT.

This chain joins TRBV6-1 and TRBJ2-1; D remains ambiguous. This CDR3 contains 15 residues. V was cut by 10 bases and J by 7 bases, with 23 bases left in between. Germline V CDR1 and CDR2: MNHNS, SASEGT. This chain's CDR3 is CATCTFPSVENEQFF. Written as DNA, the CDR3 is TGTGCCACCTGTACCTTTCCTAGTGTAGAGAATGAGCAGTTCTTC.

The chain uses TRBV7-9 and TRBJ2-7; TRBD1 matches at 7 bases. Germline CDR1 SEHNR, CDR2 FQNEAQ (reference sequence). The CDR3 length is 16 residues. V dropped 5 bases and J dropped 3; count of bases not matched to a gene: 13. CDR3: CASSLTPGQPNYEQYF. In DNA, the CDR3 is TGTGCCAGCAGCCTGACGCCGGGACAGCCTAACTACGAGCAGTACTTC.